What follows are 6 T cell receptor beta chains derived from one specimen sequenced in a study of identical twins (TCRdb year 2016). The library relied on 5' RACE. Sequencing relied on an Illumina HiSeq 2000. TCRdb passed the public sequencing reads through fastp at Q25 and MiXCR, retaining productive beta sequences. CDR3 protein duplicates are merged, each entry listing the most common genes and DNA. The sample has 400,000 to 500,000 distinct CDR3 sequences on record, roughly 18% of them singletons. About 12% of the sample is taken by the ten largest. Input material: naive T cells sorted from blood. Reading the label with the study, this specimen's cell subset or site is: cells isolated with a human naive T-cell isolation kit. The receptors were gathered from a man aged 50-60 years in good health.

Many counts were recorded for this clonotype. CDR3 region: CASSLVALGNTIYF. The CDR3 nucleotides read TGTGCCAGCAGCTTAGTGGCCCTTGGAAACACCATATATTTT. V is TRBV7-2 and J is TRBJ1-3; D is ambiguous. V lost 1 base and J 3 bases, leaving 7 bases between the germline ends. CDR3 length: 14 amino acids. In germline, CDR1 is SGHTA, CDR2 FQGNSA. Full variable domain (outside the CDR3, taken from reference TRBV7-2 and TRBJ1-3): GAGVSQSPSNKVTEKGKDVELRCDPISGHTALYWYRQSLGQGLEFLIYFQGNSAPDKSGLPSDRFSAERTGGSVSTLTIQRTQQEDSAVYLCASSLVALGNTIYFGEGSWLTVV.

This clonotype is a singleton in its sample. J is TRBJ2-1 and V is TRBV5-6; 13 nucleotides align to TRBD2. This CDR3 has 16 residues. With 1 base clipped from V and 7 bases from J, the junction kept 5 bases outside the gene matches. Germline V CDR1 and CDR2: SGHDT, YYEEEE. CDR3 coding DNA: TGTGCCAGCAGCTTGCTGGGACTAGCGGGACAGAATGAGCAGTTCTTC. The encoded protein is CASSLLGLAGQNEQFF.

The J gene is TRBJ2-3, the V gene TRBV12-3 or TRBV12-4; 9 nucleotides agree with TRBD1. V lost 5 bases to trimming and J lost 6 bases; unmatched junction nucleotides: 6. CDR3 length equals 14 residues. For the CDR3, the DNA is TGTGCCAGCAGTCACGGGACAGGGTTTGATACGCAGTATTTT. This translates into CASSHGTGFDTQYF.

The V and J genes are TRBV20-1 and TRBJ2-1; D might be TRBD1 (5 bases). The CDR3 extends over 14 amino acids. V dropped 5 bases and J dropped 4 bases, with 15 bases sitting between them. Germline V lookup: CDR1 DFQATT, CDR2 SNEGSKA (reference sequence). The CDR3 spells CSAPKGQAYNEQFF. The CDR3 region has the DNA TGCAGTGCTCCCAAGGGGCAGGCTTACAATGAGCAGTTCTTC.

The CDR3 loop reads CASSFPLASYGYTF. The CDR3 bases are TGTGCCAGCAGCTTCCCACTTGCCTCCTATGGCTACACCTTC. The rearrangement links TRBV5-6 to TRBJ1-2; D remains unclear. Germline V CDR1 and CDR2: SGHDT, YYEEEE. V was clipped by 2 bases and J by 4 bases, with 12 bases between them. This CDR3 spans 14 amino acids.

The chain joins TRBV4-2 to TRBJ2-1; unclear D gene. This CDR3 region has 14 residues. V was shortened by 0 bases and J by 4 bases, with 7 bases between the two germline ends. Germline V gene lookup returns CDR1 LGHNA and CDR2 YNFKEQ. The DNA of the CDR3 is TGTGCCAGCAGCCAAGAAAGACGATACAATGAGCAGTTCTTC. It translates to CASSQERRYNEQFF.